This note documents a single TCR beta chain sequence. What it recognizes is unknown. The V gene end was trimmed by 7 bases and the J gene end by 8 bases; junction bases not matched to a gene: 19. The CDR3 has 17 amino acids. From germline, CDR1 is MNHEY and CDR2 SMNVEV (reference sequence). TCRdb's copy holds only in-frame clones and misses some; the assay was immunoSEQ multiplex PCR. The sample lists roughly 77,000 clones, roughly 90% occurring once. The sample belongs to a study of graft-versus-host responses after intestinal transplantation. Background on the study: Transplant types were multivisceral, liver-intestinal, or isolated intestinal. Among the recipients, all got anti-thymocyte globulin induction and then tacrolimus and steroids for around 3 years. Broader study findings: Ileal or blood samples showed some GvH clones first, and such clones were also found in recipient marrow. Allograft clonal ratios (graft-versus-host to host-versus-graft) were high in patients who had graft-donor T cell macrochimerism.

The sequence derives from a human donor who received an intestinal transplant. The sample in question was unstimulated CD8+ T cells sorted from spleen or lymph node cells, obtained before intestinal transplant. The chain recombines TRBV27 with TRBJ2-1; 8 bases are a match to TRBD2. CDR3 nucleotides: TGTGCCAGCATCCCCGCGCGTCCCCCCAGCGGGAGTTATGAGCAGTTCTTC. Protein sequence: CASIPARPPSGSYEQFF.